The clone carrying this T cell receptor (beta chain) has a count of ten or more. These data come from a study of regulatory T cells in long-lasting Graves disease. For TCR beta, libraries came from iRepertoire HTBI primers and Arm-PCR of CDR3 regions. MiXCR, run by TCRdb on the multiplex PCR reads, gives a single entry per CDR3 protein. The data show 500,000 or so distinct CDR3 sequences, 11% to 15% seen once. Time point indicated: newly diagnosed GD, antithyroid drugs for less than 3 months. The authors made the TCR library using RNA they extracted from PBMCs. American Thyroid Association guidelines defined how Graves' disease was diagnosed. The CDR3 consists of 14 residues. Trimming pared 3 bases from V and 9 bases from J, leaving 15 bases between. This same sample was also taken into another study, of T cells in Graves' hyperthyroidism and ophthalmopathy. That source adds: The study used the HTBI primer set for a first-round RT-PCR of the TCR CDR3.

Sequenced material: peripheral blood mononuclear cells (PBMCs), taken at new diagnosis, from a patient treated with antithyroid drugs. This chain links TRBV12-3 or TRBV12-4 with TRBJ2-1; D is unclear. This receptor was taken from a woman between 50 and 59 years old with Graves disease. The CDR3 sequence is CASSLIPTQGEQFF. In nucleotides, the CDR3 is TGTGCCAGCAGTTTGATCCCTACCCAAGGTGAGCAGTTCTTC.